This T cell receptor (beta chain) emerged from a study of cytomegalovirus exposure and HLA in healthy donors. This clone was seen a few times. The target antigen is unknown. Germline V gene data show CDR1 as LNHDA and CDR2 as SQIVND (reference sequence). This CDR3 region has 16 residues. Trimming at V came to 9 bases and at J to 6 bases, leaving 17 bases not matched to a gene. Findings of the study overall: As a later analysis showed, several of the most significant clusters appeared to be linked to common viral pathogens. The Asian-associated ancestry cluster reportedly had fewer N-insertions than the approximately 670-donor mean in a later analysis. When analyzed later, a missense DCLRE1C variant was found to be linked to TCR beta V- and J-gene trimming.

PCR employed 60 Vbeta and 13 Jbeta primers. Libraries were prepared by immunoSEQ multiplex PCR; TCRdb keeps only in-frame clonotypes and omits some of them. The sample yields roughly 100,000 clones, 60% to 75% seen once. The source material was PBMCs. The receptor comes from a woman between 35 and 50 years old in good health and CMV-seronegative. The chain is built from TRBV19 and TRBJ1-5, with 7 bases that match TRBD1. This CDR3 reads CASSLPRRGFVQPQHF. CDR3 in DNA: TGTGCCAGCTCTCTACCACGCAGGGGGTTTGTTCAGCCCCAGCATTTT.